The 7 T cell receptor beta chains below were found in one sample sequenced in a study of identical twins. TCRdb reanalysed the 5' RACE reads using MiXCR and keeps one entry per CDR3 protein. This table holds around 570,000 distinct CDR3 sequences, around 9.6% found once. These data were likewise used in another study, on yellow fever vaccine responses in identical twins.

Material: PBMCs. These receptor sequences come from a young woman in good health.

This clonotype was recorded at least ten times. This chain joins TRBV7-2 and TRBJ2-3; 9 positions match TRBD2. Trimming removed 3 bases from V and 4 bases from J; junction bases left unmatched: 2. The V gene's germline CDR1 is SGHTA and CDR2 FQGNSA. This CDR3 comprises 14 residues. CDR3 sequence reads: CASSLVAGADTQYF. The CDR3 region has the DNA TGTGCCAGCAGCTTGGTAGCGGGAGCAGATACGCAGTATTTT.

The chain combines TRBV7-2 with TRBJ1-4, with D possibly matching TRBD1 (5 bases). This CDR3 contains 13 residues. Trimming shortened V by 4 bases and J by 8 bases, and 11 bases separated the two germline ends. Germline assignment: CDR1 SGHTA and CDR2 FQGNSA. The CDR3 protein is CASSSGRVEKLFF. DNA of the CDR3: TGTGCCAGCAGCTCAGGCAGGGTCGAAAAACTGTTTTTT. The full variable domain, rest sourced from reference TRBV7-2 and TRBJ1-4, is GAGVSQSPSNKVTEKGKDVELRCDPISGHTALYWYRQSLGQGLEFLIYFQGNSAPDKSGLPSDRFSAERTGGSVSTLTIQRTQQEDSAVYLCASSSGRVEKLFFGSGTQLSVL.

This clonotype was recorded a few times. The genes are TRBV20-1 and TRBJ2-1, with 11 nucleotides matching TRBD1. Trimming at V came to 5 bases and at J to 6 bases, leaving 3 bases not matched to a gene. Germline assignment: CDR1 DFQATT and CDR2 SNEGSKA (reference sequence). The CDR3 length is 13 residues. CDR3 DNA: TGCAGTGCTGGACAGGGGGCGGTCAATGAGCAGTTCTTC. It codes for CSAGQGAVNEQFF.

This clonotype was picked up a small number of times. The gene calls are TRBV6-1 and TRBJ2-7, with no clear D. The CDR3 totals 12 residues. Germline CDR1 is MNHNS and CDR2 is SASEGT. Trimming took off 6 bases at V and 5 bases at J, with 11 bases between the two ends. CDR3 amino acids: CASSGGSHEQYF. CDR3 DNA: TGTGCCAGCAGCGGCGGAAGCCACGAGCAGTACTTC.

The chain is built from TRBV7-6 and TRBJ2-5; the D is unclear. Germline CDR1 is SGHVS and CDR2 is FNYEAQ. Between the trimmed V and J ends, which lost 2 bases and 1 base, there was a span of 8 bases. CDR3 size: 14 residues. CDR3 residues: CASSLSLIQETQYF. The CDR3 DNA is TGTGCCAGCAGCTTAAGCCTCATCCAAGAGACCCAGTACTTC.

This sequence joins TRBV9 and TRBJ2-1; 10 bases fit TRBD2. The V segment lost 3 bases and the J segment 5 bases; nucleotides outside the gene matches: 5. The CDR3 is 15 residues long. The germline gives CDR1 SGDLS, CDR2 YYNGEE. CDR3: CASSDLAGANNEQFF. DNA for the CDR3: TGTGCCAGCAGCGACCTAGCGGGGGCAAACAATGAGCAGTTCTTC.

This clonotype was seen many times. The rearrangement links TRBV29-1 to TRBJ2-7, with D perhaps TRBD1 (5 bases). The ends were cut back, 4 bases at V and 3 bases at J, with 13 bases in the middle. From germline, CDR1 is SQVTM and CDR2 ANQGSEA. The CDR3 runs to 13 residues. CDR3 protein: CSVGGRQHYEQYF. The CDR3 bases are TGCAGCGTTGGTGGTAGACAGCACTACGAGCAGTACTTC.